A selection of T cell receptor beta chains follows, all from one sample in a study of early T cells in non-severe SARS-CoV-2 infection. TCRdb itself ran the 5' RACE reads through MiXCR, one entry per CDR3 protein. The sample records tens of thousands of distinct CDR3 sequences, over 15% being singletons. This specimen was whole blood, taken at baseline. These receptors were taken from an adult who was a healthcare worker with PCR-confirmed SARS-CoV-2 infection or an uninfected control (not recorded which). CDR3s include the opening cysteine and the closing phenylalanine or tryptophan. A D gene is named only where the DNA matches it firmly. Some rows mark clone size as missing; the rest say once, few, many or name a class of expanded clone.

j_call clone_size d_call v_call cdr3_aa cdr3_nt
TRBJ2-1 many TRBD1 TRBV24-1 CATSDQRDRANEQFF TGTGCCACCAGTGATCAACGGGACAGGGCCAATGAGCAGTTCTTC
TRBJ2-2 few . TRBV20-1 CSARAGALAGELFF TGCAGTGCTAGAGCGGGGGCGTTAGCCGGGGAGCTGTTTTTT
TRBJ1-6 . . TRBV5-8 CASDASSPLHF TGTGCCAGCGACGCTAGTTCACCCCTCCACTTT
TRBJ2-2 . . TRBV12-3/TRBV12-4 CASSLRVTGELFF TGTGCCAGCAGTTTAAGAGTGACCGGGGAGCTGTTTTTT
TRBJ2-1 few . TRBV7-9 CASSLALGVYNEQFF TGTGCCAGCAGCTTAGCTCTAGGAGTATACAATGAGCAGTTCTTC
TRBJ1-2 few . TRBV9 CASSAIQGPAGYTF TGTGCCAGCAGCGCAATACAGGGACCAGCCGGCTACACCTTC
TRBJ2-6 few . TRBV6-6 CASSYSTDGANVLTF TGTGCCAGCAGTTACTCGACAGACGGGGCCAACGTCCTGACTTTC
TRBJ1-1 . TRBD1 TRBV27 CASSSRDRGRAEAFF TGTGCCAGCAGCTCCCGGGACAGGGGGCGCGCTGAAGCTTTCTTT
TRBJ2-2 many . TRBV4-3 CASSQDPMGDTGELFF TGCGCCAGCAGCCAAGACCCCATGGGGGACACCGGGGAGCTGTTTTTT
TRBJ2-7 . . TRBV28 CASSPDRNSYEQYF TGTGCCAGCAGCCCTGACAGGAACTCCTACGAGCAGTACTTC
TRBJ2-5 few TRBD2 TRBV7-8 CASSQKVLAEETQYF TGTGCCAGCAGCCAAAAGGTCCTAGCGGAAGAGACCCAGTACTTC
TRBJ2-1 many TRBD2 TRBV20-1 CSPQLAGAVEQFF TGCAGTCCACAACTAGCGGGAGCCGTTGAGCAGTTCTTC
TRBJ2-7 . . TRBV11-2 CASSLEVRNFYEQYF TGTGCCAGCAGCTTAGAAGTCCGGAACTTCTACGAGCAGTACTTC
TRBJ2-5 few . TRBV20-1 CSARKAGGETQYF TGCAGTGCTAGAAAGGCAGGTGGAGAGACCCAGTACTTC
TRBJ2-1 . TRBD2 TRBV19 CASSISSGRASSKQYNEQFF TGTGCCAGTAGTATAAGTAGCGGGAGGGCCTCCTCAAAGCAATACAATGAGCAGTTCTTC
TRBJ2-3 . . TRBV20-1 CSARDRVRGAEDTQYF TGCAGTGCTAGAGATCGGGTTAGAGGGGCGGAAGATACGCAGTATTTT
TRBJ2-3 few TRBD2 TRBV20-1 CSALSGEADTQYF TGCAGTGCCCTTAGCGGGGAGGCAGATACGCAGTATTTT
TRBJ1-2 . . TRBV20-1 CSARDRGAANYGYTF TGCAGTGCTAGAGATAGAGGGGCCGCTAACTATGGCTACACCTTC
TRBJ2-4 . TRBD2 TRBV3-1 CASSLRLAGMDLAKNIQYF TGTGCCAGCAGCCTGCGACTAGCGGGCATGGACCTAGCCAAAAACATTCAGTACTTC
TRBJ2-7 few . TRBV7-2 CASRGGYEQYF TGTGCCAGCCGGGGCGGCTACGAGCAGTACTTC
TRBJ1-3 many TRBD1 TRBV6-2/TRBV6-3 CASSRDSLNTIYF TGTGCCAGCAGCCGGGACAGTCTGAACACCATATATTTT
TRBJ2-5 . . TRBV15 CATSPRDGELETQYF TGTGCCACCAGCCCCCGGGATGGGGAGCTGGAGACCCAGTACTTC
TRBJ2-7 few TRBD1 TRBV20-1 CSASATGRAYEQYF TGCAGTGCTTCGGCGACAGGGCGAGCCTACGAGCAGTACTTC
TRBJ1-2 many TRBD1 TRBV5-1 CASCPGQGFYGYTF TGCGCCAGCTGTCCGGGACAGGGATTTTATGGCTACACCTTC
TRBJ2-3 few TRBD1 TRBV7-2 CASSADRGRTDTQYF TGTGCCAGCAGCGCCGACAGGGGCCGAACAGATACGCAGTATTTT
TRBJ2-7 . . TRBV7-8 CASSAVGLPDSYEQYF TGTGCCAGCAGCGCCGTTGGACTACCCGACTCCTACGAGCAGTACTTC
TRBJ2-7 many . TRBV6-5 CASSPTLGNEQYF TGTGCCAGCAGCCCCACCCTTGGGAACGAGCAGTACTTC
TRBJ2-2 . . TRBV7-7 CASSVPGAGGELFF TGTGCCAGCAGCGTGCCCGGGGCCGGCGGGGAGCTGTTTTTT
TRBJ2-5 . TRBD2 TRBV19 CASSGEGQETQYF TGTGCCAGTAGTGGGGAGGGGCAAGAGACCCAGTACTTC
TRBJ1-2 many TRBD1 TRBV29-1 CSGGPTPGGNYGYTF TGCAGCGGGGGACCCACACCAGGGGGGAACTATGGCTACACCTTC
TRBJ2-3 few . TRBV19 CASSIPDTDTQYF TGTGCCAGTAGTATCCCCGACACAGATACGCAGTATTTT
TRBJ2-7 . . TRBV9 CASSVEPHPYEQYF TGTGCCAGCAGCGTAGAGCCTCACCCCTACGAGCAGTACTTC
TRBJ1-2 many . TRBV24-1 CATSDFSTNYGYTF TGTGCCACCAGTGATTTTAGTACTAACTATGGCTACACCTTC
TRBJ1-2 . . TRBV5-4 CASSLDGYYGYTF TGTGCCAGCAGCTTGGACGGATACTATGGCTACACCTTC
TRBJ2-1 few TRBD1 TRBV7-2 CASSLYQGAYNEQFF TGTGCCAGCAGCTTATACCAGGGGGCCTACAATGAGCAGTTCTTC
TRBJ1-2 many TRBD1 TRBV7-8 CASSLHSMKDRLGYTF TGTGCCAGCAGCTTACACTCGATGAAGGACAGGCTGGGCTACACCTTC
TRBJ1-3 many . TRBV19 CASSIEPGPGSGNTIYF TGTGCCAGTAGTATCGAACCAGGACCCGGCTCTGGAAACACCATATATTTT
TRBJ2-1 few . TRBV6-6 CASSYSSTGASYNEQFF TGTGCCAGCAGTTACAGTTCGACGGGAGCCTCCTACAATGAGCAGTTCTTC
TRBJ1-2 few TRBD1 TRBV5-4 CASSIDREAPNYGYTF TGTGCCAGCAGCATAGACAGGGAAGCCCCTAACTATGGCTACACCTTC
TRBJ2-1 many TRBD2 TRBV24-1 CATSDSGLASYNEQFF TGTGCCACCAGTGATTCCGGACTAGCGTCCTACAATGAGCAGTTCTTC
TRBJ1-4 . . TRBV5-1 CASSRGLSTNEKLFF TGCGCCAGCAGCCGGGGGTTATCGACTAATGAAAAACTGTTTTTT
TRBJ1-3 . . TRBV20-1 CSARGLLGNTIYF TGCAGTGCTAGAGGGCTACTCGGAAACACCATATATTTT
TRBJ2-1 . . TRBV12-3/TRBV12-4 CASSFPRWVSSYNEQFF TGTGCCAGCAGTTTTCCCCGTTGGGTGAGCTCCTACAATGAGCAGTTCTTC
TRBJ2-3 . TRBD2 TRBV5-1 CASSSGTVTDTQYF TGCGCCAGCAGCAGCGGGACGGTCACAGATACGCAGTATTTT
TRBJ2-2 many . TRBV28 CASSSYGELFF TGTGCCAGCAGCTCTTACGGGGAGCTGTTTTTT
TRBJ2-1 . TRBD2 TRBV7-8 CASSYKREVAYNEQFF TGTGCCAGCAGCTACAAGCGGGAGGTTGCCTACAATGAGCAGTTCTTC
TRBJ1-5 few . TRBV28 CASSLGQGNQPQHF TGTGCCAGCAGTTTAGGCCAGGGGAATCAGCCCCAGCATTTT
TRBJ2-3 few . TRBV10-3 CAISESRGRDTQYF TGTGCCATCAGTGAGTCGAGGGGCAGGGATACGCAGTATTTT
TRBJ2-1 many TRBD1 TRBV7-9 CASSLAAGTGLWGDADNEQFF TGTGCCAGCAGCTTAGCTGCTGGGACAGGTTTATGGGGGGACGCTGACAATGAGCAGTTCTTC